This T cell receptor beta chain derives from a study of T cells in localized non-small cell lung cancer. Germline CDR1 is SGHTA and CDR2 is FQGNSA. This CDR3 contains 15 residues. V lost 5 bases to trimming and J lost 9 bases; unmatched junction nucleotides: 10. The assay was immunoSEQ multiplex PCR, and TCRdb's table has in-frame clones only and misses some. The repertoire includes around 31,000 clones, roughly 94% of them detected once, and around 0.77% sits in the top ten. The sequencing used peripheral blood, collected before any cancer treatment. The receptor was isolated from a woman aged 35-70 years with stage I lung adenocarcinoma. The chain couples TRBV7-2 to TRBJ1-6; TRBD1 matches at 7 bases. The CDR3 protein is CASSLYTGQSSPLHF. The CDR3 DNA follows: TGTGCCAGCAGCCTATATACGGGACAGAGTTCACCCCTCCACTTT.